This TCR beta chain appears in the sequencing data of a study of CD8 T cells in ankylosing spondylitis. Germline lookup yields CDR1 DFQATT and CDR2 SNEGSKA (reference sequence). The CDR3 has 11 amino acids. In the case of this clonotype: Its antigen remains unidentified.

Construction of TCR beta libraries was performed using quantitative 5'-RACE with molecular barcodes. TCRdb re-analysed the 5' RACE reads in MiXCR, keeping a single row per CDR3 protein. The table has 300,000 to 400,000 distinct CDR3 sequences, approximately 20% seen once. Overall study results and limits: A TCR beta motif made of fewer than ten highly homologous variants seemed typical of ankylosing spondylitis blood. The study looked at matched synovial fluid samples from ankylosing spondylitis patients. Disease-linked clones were reported to be significantly enriched there. In peripheral blood, disease-linked CD8+ clones occurred at relatively low frequencies.

The origin of this receptor is a male donor with ankylosing spondylitis or in good health (not recorded which). The sample comprised blood, either unsorted or a sorted T cell fraction (not recorded which). The chain joins TRBV20-1 to TRBJ1-1; a possible D gene is TRBD1 (6 bases). This CDR3 is CGQTGTTEAFF. The DNA of the CDR3 is TGCGGACAAACAGGGACCACTGAAGCTTTCTTT.